This TCR beta chain was recorded in a study of blood T cell repertoires in COVID-19. Overall study: T cells, B-cell-depleted T cells, or PBMCs supplied cDNA or gDNA.

V gave up 5 bases and J gave up 4 bases; unmatched junction bases: 6. In germline, CDR1 is MNHEY, CDR2 SMNVEV (reference sequence). The CDR3 has 15 amino acids. Method: immunoSEQ multiplex PCR; TCRdb's copy keeps in-frame clones and lacks some. The sample carries 110,000 to 150,000 clones, roughly 88% recorded once. This clone was counted between two and nine times. The clonotype comes from a man aged 45-65 years who had recovered from COVID-19. The sequenced material came from PBMCs or T cells enriched from blood (not recorded which). The chain employs TRBV27 and TRBJ2-1, with 9 bases matching TRBD2. For the CDR3, the DNA is TGTGCCAGCAGTCCAGGGACTAGCTGGTACAATGAGCAGTTCTTC. It specifies CASSPGTSWYNEQFF.